What follows describes a single T cell receptor beta chain. The length of the CDR3 is 15 residues. The data were obtained in a study of T cell changes during pregnancy in multiple sclerosis. The protocol was immunoSEQ multiplex PCR, while the TCRdb copy is restricted to in-frame clones and leaves out a portion. This table has approximately 94,000 clones, 80% to 95% appearing once. The receptor's source is a female donor with multiple sclerosis, enrolled in a pregnancy study. Sequencing was performed on peripheral blood, taken after pregnancy. The genes are TRBV12-1 and TRBJ2-7; the table's D call, TRBD2, has no DNA check behind it. TRBV12-1 is a pseudogene. The CDR3 is CASSPKRLAEKKQYF. The CDR3, as DNA: TGTGCCAGCAGCCCTAAAAGACTAGCGGAAAAGAAGCAGTACTTC.